What follows are 4 T cell receptor beta chains derived from one specimen sequenced in a study of blood T cell repertoires in COVID-19. Profiled with immunoSEQ multiplex PCR; TCRdb holds only in-frame clones, not every one. In the table there are around 140,000 clones, approximately 88% of which are singletons. What was sequenced was peripheral blood. The receptors here all came from a woman aged 45 to 65 with acute or convalescent COVID-19.

The chain recombines TRBV2 with TRBJ1-2; unclear D gene. Germline V gives CDR1 SNHLY, CDR2 FYNNEI. CDR3 length equals 15 residues. V shed 9 bases and J shed 0 bases, with 17 bases lying between them. The DNA for the CDR3 is TGTGCCAGTCCCCCACCGGAGGGAACTAACTATGGCTACACCTTC. Its protein is CASPPPEGTNYGYTF.

This rearrangement joins TRBV6-5 to TRBJ2-1, with a weak D call TRBD2 (5 bases). Between the trimmed V and J ends, which lost 6 bases and 10 bases, there was a span of 13 bases. This CDR3 comprises 12 residues. CDR1 MNHEY and CDR2 SVGAGI come from the germline V gene. The CDR3 region is CASSPEGGEQFF. The CDR3 bases are TGTGCCAGCAGCCCGGAAGGAGGAGAGCAGTTCTTC.

J is TRBJ2-7 and V is TRBV13; TRBD1 aligns across 9 bases. V shed 1 base and J 5 bases; nucleotides not matched to a gene: 6. Germline V gene lookup returns CDR1 PRHDT and CDR2 FYEKMQ (reference sequence). CDR3 size: 15 residues. The CDR3 is CASSLAGTGIHEQYF. DNA for the CDR3: TGTGCCAGCAGCTTAGCAGGGACAGGGATCCACGAGCAGTACTTC. The whole variable domain, filled in from reference TRBV13 and TRBJ2-7, reads AAGVIQSPRHLIKEKRETATLKCYPIPRHDTVYWYQQGPGQDPQFLISFYEKMQSDKGSIPDRFSAQQFSDYHSELNMSSLELGDSALYFCASSLAGTGIHEQYFGPGTRLTVT.

V usage is TRBV27 and J usage is TRBJ2-1; 11 bases are a match to TRBD2. The CDR3 loop spans 19 amino acids. Germline V gives CDR1 MNHEY, CDR2 SMNVEV (reference sequence). With V trimmed by 2 bases and J by 1 base, 10 bases remained unmatched. CDR3 residues: CASSLVGTSGVSSYNEQFF. CDR3 nucleotides: TGTGCCAGCAGTTTAGTAGGGACTAGCGGCGTTTCGTCCTACAATGAGCAGTTCTTC.